This T cell receptor (beta chain) was recovered during a study of blood T cell repertoires in COVID-19. Unmatched junction bases numbered 5, after V lost 4 bases and J lost 4 bases. Germline V CDR1 and CDR2: MNHEY, SVGAGI. The CDR3 loop spans 14 amino acids. Method: immunoSEQ multiplex PCR; TCRdb's copy keeps in-frame clones and lacks some. This sample has a few hundred thousand clones, with 88% found just once. This clonotype originated in a woman between 45 and 65 years old with active or convalescent COVID-19. Sequences were obtained from peripheral blood. The chain links TRBV6-5 to TRBJ2-7; 9 bases match TRBD2. The CDR3 coding sequence is TGTGCCAGCAGTTTAGCGGGAGAGAGGTACGAGCAGTACTTC. It is translated as CASSLAGERYEQYF.